The following is a T cell receptor beta chain sequence with its context. No cognate antigen has been identified for it. No per-base quality is available; no much larger clone lies one base away. The cohort was made up of around 720 healthy bone marrow donors. At the time of sampling, every cohort member was nominally healthy, though immune exposures that went unrecorded were likely present. The donor was CMV seropositive and belonged to the group of a few hundred seropositive cohort members. Each donor provided a peripheral blood sample, and peripheral blood mononuclear cells were used for TCR beta sequencing. The Qiagen DNeasy Blood Extraction Kit was used to extract genomic DNA from the blood cell samples. V ends up 6 bases short and J 2 bases short, with an unmatched junction base count of 6. Including cysteine and phenylalanine, the CDR3 has 15 amino acids. Here the CDR3 DNA is all that survives: 45 bases in frame from base 1. The CDR1 and CDR2 encoded by the germline V gene are LGHNT and FRNRAP.

The sample originates from a study of cytomegalovirus exposure and HLA in healthy donors listed by TCRdb under 2017. Describing the broader study: In an earlier analysis of 550 to 750 of the donors, approximately 260 Gb of sequence data and 90 million to 130 million unique TCR beta sequences from 180 million or so T cells were reported. Donor age, sex, ethnicity and CMV serostatus were compiled alongside the repertoire data. The study aimed to test whether cataloging public T cell receptors could reveal signatures of past pathogen exposure. In a later genetic analysis, genome-wide SNP genotypes for about three fifths of the 666 donors were used, and that subset was treated as a discovery cohort. Among the roughly 380 genotyped donors, roughly 80% belonged to the genetic ancestry cluster associated with self-reported Caucasian donors. Class I and class II HLA loci were covered by the typing at four-digit resolution. The study combined high-throughput TCR immunosequencing, statistical association of individual TCRs with disease status, and machine learning to predict cytomegalovirus infection status. An earlier analysis of fewer than 750 of the donors used high-throughput TCR beta sequencing to judge whether each TCR beta V gene segment behaved as functional or pseudogenic. Typing coverage differed by locus: A, B, C, DRB1 and DQB1 were typed in about 620-630 donors, DQA1 in 522, DPA1 in 600 to 610, and DPB1 in 450 to 490. The later analysis used no new phenotypic data to find candidate immune exposures, relying instead on TCR beta sequences and their occurrence across donors. Across 398 genotyped donors of the cohort, an average of roughly 250,000 unique TCR beta nucleotide sequences per donor were sequenced, and approximately 17% of those sequences were non-productive. Besides the first cohort of approximately 710 subjects, a separate validation cohort made up of over a hundred different subjects was used. A later analysis re-examined previously published TCR beta repertoires from hundreds of donors and added high-resolution HLA genotyping to investigate patterns of TCR occurrence. The T cell repertoires of under 750 subjects were profiled by immunosequencing and related to cytomegalovirus serostatus. An early release covering approximately 600 HLA-typed donors comprised approximately 300 gigabases of sequencing data and 65 million to 100 million unique TCR sequences. Roughly five DR-DQ haplotypes were handled as single units for association and clustering, since linkage in the cohort was strong. All discovery cohort repertoires had been generated on a single sequencing platform. The paper's findings and limits, for the study overall: A few of the identified cytomegalovirus-associated TCR beta chains were confirmed in vitro to be specific for cytomegalovirus antigens. The presence/absence analyses assumed that sequencing depth was roughly uniform across donors, and that assumption may not be true. Across donors, most TCR sequences were observed very rarely, whereas some public TCRs were present in many individuals. In the study, approximately 160 TCR beta chains were listed as associated with cytomegalovirus. At a false discovery rate of 0.05, a later analysis linked 16,951 TCR beta sequences to specific HLA alleles. A later genetic analysis associated a missense DCLRE1C variant with V-gene and J-gene trimming of TCR beta chains, and an independent cohort replicated the association. In a later analysis, TCR association rates were found to vary across HLA loci, with the most associated TCRs seen for DRB1 alleles and the fewest for HLA-C alleles. A later analysis found that most CMV-associated TCR beta chains appeared HLA-restricted, with HLA associations seemingly driven largely by CMV exposure. The sequencing pipeline was judged likely to have produced a cluster of highly shared sequence variants as a technical artifact. Cytomegalovirus status was reported to be diagnosed by the classifier with high specificity and sensitivity in both the original and validation cohorts. A later analysis found that HLA-associated TCR beta chains were more clonally expanded and had lower generation probabilities than equally common non-associated chains. Several of the top co-occurrence clusters appeared to be linked to parvovirus B19, influenza, CMV and Epstein-Barr virus, according to a later analysis. A further reported finding was that TCR beta sequences accurately predicted the HLA-A and HLA-B alleles for most subjects in the first cohort. The 87-base-pair reads could not distinguish some IMGT-functional V segments, including TRBV6-2 and TRBV6-3, so those segments were excluded. According to a later genetic analysis, donors in an Asian-associated ancestry cluster had fewer N-insertions in productive TCRs than the approximately 670-donor mean. For the cohort, immune exposure information was limited to CMV serostatus. About 17 rarely observed V segments, including chromosome 9 orphons, were excluded from the earlier analysis of about 610 of the donors because counts were too low. Because some donors lacked HLA typing at each locus, the association tests relied only on the typed subset. In this cohort, only TCR beta chains were sequenced, and detectable features were limited by the absence of alpha or paired-chain data. In an earlier analysis of about 550 of the donors, most TCR beta V segments were observed in productive rearrangements about 90% or about 30% of the time, broadly matching IMGT annotations. Linkage disequilibrium might explain the correlated functional status among segregating V segments, but an unknown experimental factor could not be excluded. According to the authors, the approach could potentially be generalized to other disease states and immunological phenotypes. Assigning TCR associations to individual alleles was difficult when HLA alleles, especially DR and DQ, strongly co-occurred.

Receptor amplification or capture employed the immunoSEQ multiplex PCR assay. For the multiplex PCR, a mixture combining 60 forward primers for TCR Vbeta segments and 13 reverse primers for TCR Jbeta segments was used. A multiplex PCR assay on genomic DNA amplified the CDR3 region of rearranged TCR beta genes. Amplified TCR beta libraries were sequenced as 87-base-pair reads on the Illumina HiSeq System. In the source study's methods: Across the 700 or so repertoires, a later analysis counted approximately 75 million unique TCR beta chains, approximately 10 million of which were shared by at least two donors. A nearest-neighbor algorithm error-corrected the raw reads and collapsed the reads into unique sequences, merging closely related sequences to remove PCR and sequencing errors. CDR3 sequences were aligned to IMGT reference sequences to assign V, D and J gene segments. For a sequence to be retained, a match of at least six nucleotides was required to both a V gene segment and a J gene segment. A rearrangement counted as productive if the CDR3 had no stop codons and remained in frame with V and J, and every other rearrangement counted as non-productive. CDR3 was defined by IMGT convention, running from the second conserved V-encoded cysteine to the conserved J-encoded phenylalanine. The earlier analysis of some 580 of the donors excluded any sequence lacking an unambiguous match to a single V gene segment. In an earlier analysis of some 590 of the donors, a V segment was called functional when productive rearrangements were above 56.7%, and segregating when the standard deviation between donors exceeded 5%. A statistical classification framework was developed to diagnose cytomegalovirus status using the catalog of TCR beta chain sequences. A later analysis assigned V and J genes by comparing TCR nucleotide sequences with IMGT/GENE-DB human TR gene sequences. In a later analysis, CDR3 sequences and most-parsimonious VDJ recombination scenarios were assigned using the TCRdist pipeline. In a later analysis, each TCR beta chain was defined by its CDR3 amino acid sequence together with its V-gene family, and reads without a unique V-gene family were excluded. To address suspected cross-contamination and a sequencing artifact, a later analysis removed 550 to 750 highly shared, low-generation-probability nucleotide sequences. For each public chain, a later analysis derived a clonal expansion index from normalized ranks of inferred template counts within each repertoire. Generation probabilities in a later analysis came from a VDJ recombination model fitted to out-of-frame rearrangements, and those results were checked against IGoR. Hypergeometric tests were used in a later analysis to score TCR-TCR, TCR-HLA and TCR-CMV co-occurrence, with a repertoire-size bias correction applied to the TCR pairs. False discovery rates were estimated in a later analysis by permuting HLA or CMV assignments 20 times. A later analysis grouped co-occurring TCRs with DBSCAN, adding TCRdist sequence similarity when clustering within HLA-allele-positive subsets. For co-occurrence clustering, repertoires with fewer than 30,000 or more than 120,000 public chains were excluded, along with 5 or 6 repertoires with anomalous nucleotide sharing. In its TCRdb copy, this immuneACCESS table keeps in-frame sequences only and misses some clones. Where compared with another copy, unresolved V genes explain less than half of these, and the others have no known cause. V, J and clone size were drawn from that table, and D and trimming were deduced from the DNA. A total of over 70,000 clones appear in this sample, 60% to 80% of them only once. The ten largest clones take up around 23% of the sample.

The rearranged chain carries TRBV12-5 and TRBJ2-2; 7 junctional bases match TRBD2. The receptor was derived from a woman aged 45-60 years in good health and CMV-seropositive. Sequenced material: PBMCs. The CDR3 region has the sequence CASGLGLRNTGELFF. The DNA sequence reads TGTGCTAGTGGGCTGGGACTAAGAAACACCGGGGAGCTGTTTTTT.